Listed here is a single T cell receptor (beta chain). Its matching antigen is unknown. Measured with immunoSEQ multiplex PCR; TCRdb has only the in-frame clones, and not every one. Among approximately 98,000 clones, over 65% were seen once, and the ten largest hold more than 20%. The record originates from a study of shared clonotypes between healthy human individuals. Study-wide results and caveats: Sampling used blood alone; tissue repertoires probably differ.

The ends lost 6 bases at V and 9 bases at J; junction bases unmatched: 14. Germline lookup yields CDR1 MRHNA and CDR2 SNTAGT. CDR3 size: 15 residues. The sequencing sample was made of memory CD8+ T cells sorted from blood. The subset was: CD45RO+ cells pooled with CCR7-negative TemRA cells. This receptor was taken from a woman aged 25 to 39 in good health. The rearrangement joins TRBV6-4 to TRBJ2-3, with TRBD2 matching over 8 bases. CDR3 region: CASREGDSGAATQYF. The CDR3 bases are TGTGCCAGCAGAGAGGGAGATAGCGGGGCGGCGACGCAGTATTTT.